The 25 T cell receptor beta chains reported below all come from one sample, sequenced in a study of cytomegalovirus exposure and HLA in healthy donors (dated by TCRdb to about 2017). Libraries were made using the immunoSEQ multiplex PCR assay. For the multiplex PCR, a mixture combining 60 forward primers for TCR Vbeta segments and 13 reverse primers for TCR Jbeta segments was used. TCRdb limited this immuneACCESS table to in-frame rearrangements with V and J called. A share of clones is missing; checked studies link under half to unresolved V genes, and the rest is unexplained. The sample yields some 170,000 clones; about 75% were counted once. Nearly 6.5% of the sample rests with the top ten. Sequences were obtained from PBMCs. These receptors were obtained from a middle-aged man in good health and CMV-seropositive.

This clone was observed once. The V gene is TRBV6-6, the J gene TRBJ2-2, with unresolved D. The CDR3 runs 14 residues. Germline V gene data show CDR1 as MNHNY and CDR2 as SVGAGI (reference sequence). Trimming cost V 2 bases and J 3 bases, with 7 bases left between them. DNA of the CDR3: TGTGCCAGCAGTTACGGGCAGTACACCGGGGAGCTGTTTTTT. Protein: CASSYGQYTGELFF.

The chain joins TRBV11-1 to TRBJ1-2; TRBD1 aligns across 8 bases. Germline CDR1 reads SGHAT; CDR2 reads FQDESV (reference sequence). CDR3 size: 16 residues. The J segment lost 7 bases and the V segment lost 2 bases, leaving 12 bases of the junction unmatched. The CDR3 sequence is CASSLRGVQGAGGYTF. The CDR3 nucleotides are TGTGCCAGCAGCTTACGTGGGGTCCAGGGGGCCGGTGGCTACACCTTC.

The J gene is TRBJ2-3, the V gene TRBV9; 11 nucleotides match TRBD2. The CDR3 totals 16 residues. Per germline, CDR1 SGDLS and CDR2 YYNGEE. J lost 0 bases, V lost 2 bases, and 2 bases had no gene match. CDR3 coding DNA: TGTGCCAGCAGCGTGGGGACTAGCGGAAGCACAGATACGCAGTATTTT. Translation gives CASSVGTSGSTDTQYF.

CDR3 sequence reads: CASSYGQGGGELFF. CDR3 nucleotide sequence: TGTGCCAGCAGTTACGGCCAGGGTGGCGGGGAGCTGTTTTTT. The chain recombines TRBV6-5 with TRBJ2-2; D perhaps matches TRBD1 (5 bases). CDR1 and CDR2 (germline): MNHEY, SVGAGI. The V and J ends lost 2 bases and 7 bases respectively, with 11 bases between them. The CDR3 covers 14 residues.

About this clone: Distinct nucleotide sequences in the sample also encode this CDR3. The chain couples TRBV5-1 to TRBJ2-7; D is possibly TRBD2 (7 bases). The V and J ends lost 7 bases and 1 base respectively, with 12 bases between them. CDR1 is SGHRS and CDR2 is YFSETQ in the germline V gene. This CDR3 is 13 amino acids long. As DNA, the CDR3 is TGCGCCAGCCGAGGGGGGGGGTCCTACGAGCAGTACTTC. This gives the protein CASRGGGSYEQYF.

The V gene is TRBV27, the J gene TRBJ2-5, with 10 bases lining up with TRBD2. Germline lookup yields CDR1 MNHEY and CDR2 SMNVEV (reference sequence). Trimming removed 6 bases from V and 5 bases from J; junction bases left unmatched: 6. This CDR3 has 14 residues. The CDR3 sequence: CASSLLAGLETQYF. The CDR3 DNA reads as TGTGCCAGCAGCCTACTAGCGGGATTGGAGACCCAGTACTTC.

The V and J genes are TRBV28 and TRBJ1-4, with a possible D match to TRBD1 (5 bases). Germline CDR1 MDHEN, CDR2 SYDVKM. The length of the CDR3 is 13 residues. V lost 4 bases and J lost 8, with 11 bases in between. CDR3 DNA: TGTGCCAGCAGTTCCAGGGTCAACGAAAAACTGTTTTTT. Protein product: CASSSRVNEKLFF.

The rearrangement links TRBV21-1 to TRBJ1-1. TRBV21-1 is marked as a pseudogene. CDR3 size: 12 residues. CDR3 DNA sequence: TGTGCCAGCAGCATTAACGGGAGTGAAGCTTTCTTT. Translating gives CASSINGSEAFF.

This rearrangement joins TRBV19 to TRBJ2-7; 9 bases line up with TRBD1. Germline values: CDR1 LNHDA, CDR2 SQIVND (reference sequence). CDR3 length equals 16 residues. V lost 3 bases to trimming and J lost 5 bases; unmatched junction nucleotides: 11. CDR3 sequence (DNA): TGTGCCAGTAGTATGGGTGGGGGGACAGGGAAAAACGAGCAGTACTTC. Encoded protein: CASSMGGGTGKNEQYF.

This chain joins TRBV5-1 and TRBJ1-4, with TRBD1 identical over 8 bases. This CDR3 has 14 residues. Germline V gene sequence: CDR1 SGHRS, CDR2 YFSETQ. The trim removed 7 bases at V and 5 bases at J, leaving 7 bases unmatched. This CDR3 is CASGGTGLNEKLFF. The CDR3 coding sequence is TGCGCCAGCGGGGGGACAGGCCTGAATGAAAAACTGTTTTTT.

This rearrangement joins TRBV7-8 to TRBJ2-7; 10 bases agree with TRBD2. CDR1 is SGHVS, CDR2 FQNEAQ, per germline. V trimming: 1 base; J trimming: 2 bases; junction bases outside the gene matches: 5. This CDR3 comprises 16 residues. In DNA form, the CDR3 reads TGTGCCAGCAGCTTAGTCACTAGCGGGAACCCCTACGAGCAGTACTTC. Translation: CASSLVTSGNPYEQYF.

In regard to this clone: Distinct nucleotide sequences in the sample also encode this CDR3. J is TRBJ2-3 and V is TRBV5-1; 8 nucleotides agree with TRBD2. This CDR3 is built from 17 residues. The V and J ends lost 4 bases and 2 bases, in that order; junction bases with no gene match: 12. CDR1 SGHRS and CDR2 YFSETQ come from the germline V gene. The CDR3 loop is CASSARLSGSPTDTQYF. For the CDR3, the DNA is TGCGCCAGCAGCGCCCGACTGAGCGGGAGCCCCACAGATACGCAGTATTTT.

V is TRBV29-1 and J is TRBJ2-5, with 12 bases that match TRBD2. The CDR3 runs to 16 residues. J gave up 4 bases and V 4 bases, and 10 bases lay outside the gene matches. In germline, CDR1 is SQVTM, CDR2 ANQGSEA. CDR3 region: CSVASSSSGRVETQYF. The DNA of the CDR3 is TGCAGCGTTGCGTCAAGCTCTAGCGGGAGGGTAGAGACCCAGTACTTC.

The CDR3 is CASSYAGTSYEQYF. The CDR3 nucleotides read TGTGCCAGCAGTTACGCTGGGACTAGCTACGAGCAGTACTTC. The chain employs TRBV6-5 and TRBJ2-7; 8 bases align to TRBD2. The CDR3 has 14 residues. V lost 2 bases and J lost 3; bases outside the gene matches: 3. Looked up from germline, CDR1 is MNHEY and CDR2 is SVGAGI.

The chain combines TRBV7-2 with TRBJ2-2; D possibly corresponds to TRBD2 (6 bases). The CDR3 consists of 16 residues. V was cut by 5 bases and J by 1 base, with 14 bases left in between. Germline assignment: CDR1 SGHTA and CDR2 FQGNSA. The CDR3 sequence: CASSPLGAGNTGELFF. The CDR3 DNA follows: TGTGCCAGCAGCCCCCTCGGAGCGGGGAACACCGGGGAGCTGTTTTTT.

The gene calls are TRBV6-5 and TRBJ2-7; D is perhaps TRBD2 (6 bases). CDR1 and CDR2 (germline): MNHEY, SVGAGI. The V end lost 6 bases, the J end lost 2 bases, and 14 bases lay between the germline ends. The CDR3 consists of 14 residues. The CDR3 is CASRAPGGTYEQYF. The DNA of the CDR3 is TGTGCCAGCAGAGCCCCCGGCGGGACCTACGAGCAGTACTTC.

The J gene is TRBJ2-2, the V gene TRBV11-2; TRBD2 is a possible D gene (6 bases). The CDR3 spans 16 residues. Trimming shortened V by 3 bases and J by 3 bases, and 14 bases separated the two germline ends. The V gene's germline CDR1 is SGHAT and CDR2 FQNNGV. This CDR3 reads CASSLGTGVDTGELFF. The CDR3 nucleotides read TGTGCCAGCAGCTTGGGAACGGGAGTCGACACCGGGGAGCTGTTTTTT.

The chain links TRBV2 to TRBJ2-1; TRBD2 matches 10 bases. The germline V gene encodes CDR1 SNHLY and CDR2 FYNNEI. This CDR3 is built from 13 residues. The V segment lost 6 bases and the J segment 15 bases; nucleotides outside the gene matches: 11. The CDR3: CASSPSTSGIRFF. The DNA for the CDR3 is TGTGCCAGCAGCCCCTCCACTAGCGGGATCCGGTTCTTC. Supplemented by reference TRBV2 and TRBJ2-1, the full variable domain reads EPEVTQTPSHQVTQMGQEVILRCVPISNHLYFYWYRQILGQKVEFLVSFYNNEISEKSEIFDDQFSVERPDGSNFTLKIRSTKLEDSAMYFCASSPSTSGIRFFGPGTRLTVL.

The V gene is TRBV15, the J gene TRBJ1-1, with a tentative D call TRBD1 (5 bases). The CDR3 length is 14 residues. Germline V gene sequence: CDR1 LNHNV, CDR2 YYDKDF (reference sequence). V was trimmed by 3 bases and J by 1 base, leaving 9 bases between them. CDR3 nucleotides: TGTGCCACCAGCAGGACAGTGGAGAACACTGAAGCTTTCTTT. As protein: CATSRTVENTEAFF.

This clone was seen a single time. This chain joins TRBV6-1 and TRBJ1-2; 7 bases line up with TRBD1. CDR1 and CDR2 from the germline V gene are MNHNS and SASEGT. The CDR3 has 13 residues. The V segment lost 8 bases and the J segment 8 bases; nucleotides outside the gene matches: 11. The CDR3 protein is CASLRQGRWGYTF. The CDR3, as DNA: TGTGCCAGCCTCCGACAGGGACGGTGGGGCTACACCTTC.

This chain links TRBV4-2 with TRBJ2-7, with TRBD2 matching 9 bases. CDR3 length equals 15 residues. Germline V gene sequence: CDR1 LGHNA, CDR2 YNFKEQ. The V gene end was trimmed by 4 bases and the J gene end by 2 bases; junction bases not matched to a gene: 6. CDR3 coding DNA: TGTGCCAGCAGCCGAGAGACTAGCGGTGCCTACGAGCAGTACTTC. This codes for CASSRETSGAYEQYF.

This clone was found once. This sequence joins TRBV7-9 and TRBJ1-2, with D possibly matching TRBD1 (6 bases). V dropped 5 bases and J dropped 6 bases, with 7 bases sitting between them. The CDR3 runs to 11 residues. Germline-derived CDR1 and CDR2 are SEHNR and FQNEAQ (reference sequence). The CDR3 protein is CASSNRDGYTF. The CDR3 DNA is TGTGCCAGCAGCAACAGGGATGGCTACACCTTC.

DNA for the CDR3: TGTGCCAGCTCACCACGTTCAGGGTCGAGCAATCAGCCCCAGCATTTT. Protein product: CASSPRSGSSNQPQHF. The J gene is TRBJ1-5, the V gene TRBV18, with D possibly matching TRBD1 (5 bases). The CDR3 sequence is 16 residues long. CDR1 is KGHSH, CDR2 LQKENI, per germline. V was shortened by 1 base and J by 1 base, with 11 bases between the two germline ends.

Comment on this clone: The junction and the germline gene differ at one end; a read error may be behind it. V usage is TRBV10-3 and J usage is TRBJ2-6, with 8 nucleotides matching TRBD1. Germline V CDR1 and CDR2: ENHRY, SYGVKD. There are 13 residues in the CDR3. This CDR3 reads CAMQGAGANGLTF. As DNA, the CDR3 is TGTGCCATGCAGGGGGCTGGGGCCAACGGCCTGACTTTC.

This chain connects TRBV4-1 to TRBJ2-1; possibly TRBD2 for D (6 bases). Germline CDR1 is MGHRA and CDR2 is YSYEKL. The CDR3 spans 16 residues. V gave up 1 base and J gave up 4 bases, with 14 bases separating them. CDR3 amino acids: CASSQAGSGVYNEQFF. In DNA, the CDR3 is TGCGCCAGCAGCCAAGCGGGTAGCGGAGTATACAATGAGCAGTTCTTC.